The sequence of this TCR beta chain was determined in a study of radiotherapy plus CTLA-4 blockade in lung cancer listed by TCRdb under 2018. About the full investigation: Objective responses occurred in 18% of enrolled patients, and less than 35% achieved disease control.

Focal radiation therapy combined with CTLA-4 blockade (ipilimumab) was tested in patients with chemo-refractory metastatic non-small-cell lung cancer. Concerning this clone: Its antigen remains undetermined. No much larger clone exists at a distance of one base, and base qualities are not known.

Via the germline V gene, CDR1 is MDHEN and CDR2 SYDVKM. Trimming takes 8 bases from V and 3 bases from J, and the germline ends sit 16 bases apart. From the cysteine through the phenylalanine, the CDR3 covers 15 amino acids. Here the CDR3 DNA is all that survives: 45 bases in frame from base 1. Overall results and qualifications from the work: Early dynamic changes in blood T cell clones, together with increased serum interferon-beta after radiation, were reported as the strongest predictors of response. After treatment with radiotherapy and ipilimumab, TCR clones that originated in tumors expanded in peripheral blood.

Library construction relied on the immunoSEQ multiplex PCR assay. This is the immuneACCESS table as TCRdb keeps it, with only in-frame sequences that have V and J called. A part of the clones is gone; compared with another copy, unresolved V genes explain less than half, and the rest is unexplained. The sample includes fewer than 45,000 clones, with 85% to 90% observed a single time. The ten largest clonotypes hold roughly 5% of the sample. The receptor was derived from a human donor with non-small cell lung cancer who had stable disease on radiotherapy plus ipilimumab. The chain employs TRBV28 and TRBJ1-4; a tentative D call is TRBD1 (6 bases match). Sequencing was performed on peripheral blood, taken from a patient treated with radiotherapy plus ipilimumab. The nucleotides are TGTGCCAGCGCCACCCCGGGGGGGCCTAATGAAAAACTGTTTTTT. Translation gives CASATPGGPNEKLFF.